This T cell receptor (beta chain) was captured in a study of CD8 T cells in Susac syndrome. Random hexamers were used to reverse transcribe an amount of roughly 0.5 to 1 ug RNA. It was immunoSEQ multiplex PCR that amplified TCR beta CDR3 across 54 Vbeta and 13 Jbeta. TCRdb analysed the immunoSEQ multiplex PCR reads with MiXCR anew, one entry per CDR3 protein. The sample carries around 71,000 distinct CDR3 sequences, under 96% recorded once. The germline CDR1 and CDR2 sequences are SGHRS and YFSETQ. The CDR3 runs to 16 residues. J gave up 0 bases and V 2 bases, and 6 bases lay outside the gene matches.

The clonotype comes from a human donor with multiple sclerosis. The sequenced material came from CD4+ T cells from PBMCs. V and J are TRBV5-1 and TRBJ2-5; 8 positions match TRBD2. The CDR3 nucleotides are TGCGCCAGCAGCTTTCGGATAGCGGGATACCAAGAGACCCAGTACTTC. Residues: CASSFRIAGYQETQYF.